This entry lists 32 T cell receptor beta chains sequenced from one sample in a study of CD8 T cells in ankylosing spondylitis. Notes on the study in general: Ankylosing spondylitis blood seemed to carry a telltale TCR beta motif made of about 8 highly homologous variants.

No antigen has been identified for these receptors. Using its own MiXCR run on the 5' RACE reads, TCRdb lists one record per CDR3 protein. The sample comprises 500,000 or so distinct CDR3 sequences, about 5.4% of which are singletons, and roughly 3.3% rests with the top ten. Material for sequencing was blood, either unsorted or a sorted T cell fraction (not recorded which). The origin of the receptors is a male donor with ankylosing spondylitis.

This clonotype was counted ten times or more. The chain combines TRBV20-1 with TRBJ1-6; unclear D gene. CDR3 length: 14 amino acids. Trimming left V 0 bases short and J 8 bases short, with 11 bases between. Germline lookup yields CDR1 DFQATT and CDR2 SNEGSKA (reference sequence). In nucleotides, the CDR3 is TGCAGTGCTAGAGATACCACTCGGTATTCACCCCTCCACTTT. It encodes CSARDTTRYSPLHF.

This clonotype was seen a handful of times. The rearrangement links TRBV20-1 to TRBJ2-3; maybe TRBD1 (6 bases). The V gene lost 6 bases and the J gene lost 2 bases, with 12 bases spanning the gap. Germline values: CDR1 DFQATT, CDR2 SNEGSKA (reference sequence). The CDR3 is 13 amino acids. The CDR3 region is CSANRVFTDTQYF. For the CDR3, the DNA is TGCAGTGCAAACAGGGTTTTCACAGATACGCAGTATTTT.

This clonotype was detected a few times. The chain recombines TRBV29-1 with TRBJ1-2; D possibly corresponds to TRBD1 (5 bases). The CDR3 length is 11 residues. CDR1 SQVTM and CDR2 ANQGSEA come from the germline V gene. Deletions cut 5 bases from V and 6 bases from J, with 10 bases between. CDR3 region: CSVRGEDGYTF. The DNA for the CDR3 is TGCAGCGTTAGGGGAGAGGATGGCTACACCTTC. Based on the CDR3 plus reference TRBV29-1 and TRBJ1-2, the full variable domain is SAVISQKPSRDICQRGTSLTIQCQVDSQVTMMFWYRQQPGQSLTLIATANQGSEATYESGFVIDKFPISRPNLTFSTLTVSNMSPEDSSIYLCSVRGEDGYTFGSGTRLTVV.

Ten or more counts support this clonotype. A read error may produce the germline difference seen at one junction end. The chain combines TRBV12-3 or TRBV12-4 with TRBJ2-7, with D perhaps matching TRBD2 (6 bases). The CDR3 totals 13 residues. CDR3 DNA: TGTGCCAGCAGTTTACGGGAGACTAGGGAAAAGAACTTC. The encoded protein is CASSLRETREKNF.

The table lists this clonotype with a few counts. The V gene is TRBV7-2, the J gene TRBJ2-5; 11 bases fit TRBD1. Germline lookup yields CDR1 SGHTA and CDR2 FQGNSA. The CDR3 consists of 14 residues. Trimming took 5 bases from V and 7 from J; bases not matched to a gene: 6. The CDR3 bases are TGTGCCAGCAGCGGACAGGGGGCGTTTGGGACCCAGTACTTC. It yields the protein CASSGQGAFGTQYF.

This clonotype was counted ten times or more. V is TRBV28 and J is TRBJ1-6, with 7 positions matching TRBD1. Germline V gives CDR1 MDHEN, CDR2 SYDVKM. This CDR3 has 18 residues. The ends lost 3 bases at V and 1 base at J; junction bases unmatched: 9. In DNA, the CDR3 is TGTGCCAGCAGTTTTGACAGGGAGGGACATTCCTATAATTCACCCCTCCACTTT. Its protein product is CASSFDREGHSYNSPLHF.

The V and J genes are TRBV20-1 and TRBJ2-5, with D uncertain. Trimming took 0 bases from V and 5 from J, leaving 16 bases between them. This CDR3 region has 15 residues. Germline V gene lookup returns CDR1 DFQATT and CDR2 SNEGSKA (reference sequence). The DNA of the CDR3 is TGCAGTGCTAGAGACTCTCAAAAGGGCGCGGAGACCCAGTACTTC. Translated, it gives CSARDSQKGAETQYF.

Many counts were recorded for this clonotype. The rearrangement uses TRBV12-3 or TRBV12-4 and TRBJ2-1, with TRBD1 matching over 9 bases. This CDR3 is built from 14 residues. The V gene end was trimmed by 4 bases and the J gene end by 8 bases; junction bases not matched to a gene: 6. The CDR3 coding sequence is TGTGCCAGCAGTTCATCGGACAGGGGCCATGAGCAGTTCTTC. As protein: CASSSSDRGHEQFF.

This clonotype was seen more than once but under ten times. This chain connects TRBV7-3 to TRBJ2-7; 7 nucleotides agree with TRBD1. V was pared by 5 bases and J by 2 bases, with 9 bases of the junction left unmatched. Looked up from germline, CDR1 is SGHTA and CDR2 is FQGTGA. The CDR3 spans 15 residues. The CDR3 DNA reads TGTGCCAGCAGCCAGAGAGGGGGCTTACCCTACGAGCAGTACTTC. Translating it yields CASSQRGGLPYEQYF.

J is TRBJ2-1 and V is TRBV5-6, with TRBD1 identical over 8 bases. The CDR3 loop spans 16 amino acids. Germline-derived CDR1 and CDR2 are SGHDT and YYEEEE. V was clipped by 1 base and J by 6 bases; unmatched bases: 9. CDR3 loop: CASSLSPRGLSNEQFF. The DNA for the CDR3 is TGTGCCAGCAGCTTGTCCCCCAGGGGGCTAAGCAATGAGCAGTTCTTC.

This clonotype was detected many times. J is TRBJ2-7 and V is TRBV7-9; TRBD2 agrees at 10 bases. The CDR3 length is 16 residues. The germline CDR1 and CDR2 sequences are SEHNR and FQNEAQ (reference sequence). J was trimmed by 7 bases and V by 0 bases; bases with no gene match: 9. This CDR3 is CASSLATASGGLEQYF. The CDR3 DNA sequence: TGTGCCAGCAGCTTAGCGACGGCTAGCGGGGGATTAGAGCAGTACTTC.

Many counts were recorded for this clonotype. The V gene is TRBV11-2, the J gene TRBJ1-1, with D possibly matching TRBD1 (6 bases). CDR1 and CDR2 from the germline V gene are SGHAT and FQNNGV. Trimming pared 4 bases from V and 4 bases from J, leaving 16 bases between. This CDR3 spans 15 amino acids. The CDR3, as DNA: TGTGCCAGCAGCTCCTCAGGGGCGGTGGGCACTGAAGCTTTCTTT. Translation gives CASSSSGAVGTEAFF. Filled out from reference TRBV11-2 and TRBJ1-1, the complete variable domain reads EAGVAQSPRYKIIEKRQSVAFWCNPISGHATLYWYQQILGQGPKLLIQFQNNGVVDDSQLPKDRFSAERLKGVDSTLKIQPAKLEDSAVYLCASSSSGAVGTEAFFGQGTRLTVV.

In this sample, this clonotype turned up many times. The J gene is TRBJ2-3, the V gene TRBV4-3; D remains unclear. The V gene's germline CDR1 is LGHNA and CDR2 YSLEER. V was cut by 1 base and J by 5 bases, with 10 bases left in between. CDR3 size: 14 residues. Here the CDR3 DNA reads TGCGCCAGCAGCCAAGTAGGCGGAAAAGATACGCAGTATTTT. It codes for CASSQVGGKDTQYF.

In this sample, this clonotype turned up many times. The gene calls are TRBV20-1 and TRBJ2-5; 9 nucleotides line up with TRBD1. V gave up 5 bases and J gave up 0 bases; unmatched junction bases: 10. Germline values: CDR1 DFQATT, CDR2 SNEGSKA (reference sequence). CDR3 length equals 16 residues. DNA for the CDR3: TGCAGTGCTCCTCGTTGGGACAGGGTACACCAAGAGACCCAGTACTTC. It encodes CSAPRWDRVHQETQYF.

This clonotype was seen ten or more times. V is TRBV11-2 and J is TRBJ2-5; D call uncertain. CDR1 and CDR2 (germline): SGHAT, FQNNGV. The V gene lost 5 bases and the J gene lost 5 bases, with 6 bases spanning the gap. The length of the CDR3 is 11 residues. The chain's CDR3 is CASSPYETQYF. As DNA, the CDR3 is TGTGCCAGCAGCCCGTATGAGACCCAGTACTTC.

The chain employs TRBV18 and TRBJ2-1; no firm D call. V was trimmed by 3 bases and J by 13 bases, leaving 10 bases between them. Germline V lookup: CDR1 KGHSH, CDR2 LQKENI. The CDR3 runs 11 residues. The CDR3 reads CASSPGDGQFF. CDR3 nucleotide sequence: TGTGCCAGCTCACCCGGAGACGGCCAGTTCTTC.

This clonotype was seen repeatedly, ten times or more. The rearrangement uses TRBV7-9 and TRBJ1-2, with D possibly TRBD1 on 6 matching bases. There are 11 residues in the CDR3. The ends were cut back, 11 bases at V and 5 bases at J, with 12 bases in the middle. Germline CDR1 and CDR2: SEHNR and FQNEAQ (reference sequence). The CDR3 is CALQGPYGYTF. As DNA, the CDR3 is TGTGCCCTTCAGGGGCCGTATGGCTACACCTTC.

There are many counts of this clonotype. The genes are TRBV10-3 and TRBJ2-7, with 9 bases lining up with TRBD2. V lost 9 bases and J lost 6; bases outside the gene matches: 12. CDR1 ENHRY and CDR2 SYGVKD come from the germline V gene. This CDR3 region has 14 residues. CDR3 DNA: TGTGCCATTAGAAACATAGCGGGAGAGGGCGAGCAGTACTTC. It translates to CAIRNIAGEGEQYF.

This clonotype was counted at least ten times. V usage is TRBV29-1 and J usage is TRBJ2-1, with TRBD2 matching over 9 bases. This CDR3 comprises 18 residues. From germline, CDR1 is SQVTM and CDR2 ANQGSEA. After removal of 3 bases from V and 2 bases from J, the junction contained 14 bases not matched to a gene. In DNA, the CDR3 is TGCAGCGTTGATAAGTTCCTTTTAGGCGGGGGGGCCTACAATGAGCAGTTCTTC. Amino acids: CSVDKFLLGGGAYNEQFF.

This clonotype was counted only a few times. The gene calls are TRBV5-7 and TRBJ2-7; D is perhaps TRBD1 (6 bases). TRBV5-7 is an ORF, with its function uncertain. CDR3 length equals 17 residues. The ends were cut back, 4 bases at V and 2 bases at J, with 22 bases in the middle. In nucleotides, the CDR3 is TGTGCCAGCAGCCCCCCTCTGGGGCAGGGGCAAACCTACGAGCAGTACTTC. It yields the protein CASSPPLGQGQTYEQYF.

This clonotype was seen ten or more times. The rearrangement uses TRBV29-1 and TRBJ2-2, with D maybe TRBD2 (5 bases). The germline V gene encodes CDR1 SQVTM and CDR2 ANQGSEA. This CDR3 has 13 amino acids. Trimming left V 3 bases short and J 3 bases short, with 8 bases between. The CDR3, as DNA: TGCAGCGTTGATGGACTTGACACCGGGGAGCTGTTTTTT. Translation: CSVDGLDTGELFF.

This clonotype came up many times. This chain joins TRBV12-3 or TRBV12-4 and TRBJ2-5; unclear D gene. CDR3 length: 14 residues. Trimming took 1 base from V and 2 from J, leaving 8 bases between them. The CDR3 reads CASSLVRRQETQYF. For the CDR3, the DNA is TGTGCCAGCAGTTTAGTTCGGCGTCAAGAGACCCAGTACTTC.

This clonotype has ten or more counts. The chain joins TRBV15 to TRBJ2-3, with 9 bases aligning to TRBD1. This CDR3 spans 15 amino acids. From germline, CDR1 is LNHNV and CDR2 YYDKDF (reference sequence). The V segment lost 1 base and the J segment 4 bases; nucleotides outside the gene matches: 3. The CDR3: CATSRGGTGSDTQYF. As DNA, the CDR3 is TGTGCCACCAGCAGAGGGGGGACAGGGTCAGATACGCAGTATTTT.

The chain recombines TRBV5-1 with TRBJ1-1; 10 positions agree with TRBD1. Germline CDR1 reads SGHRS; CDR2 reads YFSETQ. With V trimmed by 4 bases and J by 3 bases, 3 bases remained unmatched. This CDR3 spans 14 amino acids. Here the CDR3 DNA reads TGCGCCAGCAGCGCGGACAGGGGGTACACTGAAGCTTTCTTT. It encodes CASSADRGYTEAFF.

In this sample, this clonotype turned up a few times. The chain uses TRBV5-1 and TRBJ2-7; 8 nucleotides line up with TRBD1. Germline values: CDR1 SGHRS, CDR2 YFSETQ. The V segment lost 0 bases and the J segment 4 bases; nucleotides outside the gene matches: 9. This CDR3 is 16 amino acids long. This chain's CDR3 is CASSLDRGRKEYEQYF. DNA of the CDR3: TGCGCCAGCAGCTTGGACAGGGGGAGAAAAGAATACGAGCAGTACTTC. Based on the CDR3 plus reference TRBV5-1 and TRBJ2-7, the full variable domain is KAGVTQTPRYLIKTRGQQVTLSCSPISGHRSVSWYQQTPGQGLQFLFEYFSETQRNKGNFPGRFSGRQFSNSRSEMNVSTLELGDSALYLCASSLDRGRKEYEQYFGPGTRLTVT.

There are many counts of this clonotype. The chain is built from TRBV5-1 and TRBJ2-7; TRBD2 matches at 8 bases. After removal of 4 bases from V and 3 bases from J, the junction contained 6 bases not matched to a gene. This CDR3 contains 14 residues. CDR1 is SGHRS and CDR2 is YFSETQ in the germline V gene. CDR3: CASSPKAGGYEQYF. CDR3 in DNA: TGCGCCAGCAGCCCAAAGGCGGGAGGCTACGAGCAGTACTTC.

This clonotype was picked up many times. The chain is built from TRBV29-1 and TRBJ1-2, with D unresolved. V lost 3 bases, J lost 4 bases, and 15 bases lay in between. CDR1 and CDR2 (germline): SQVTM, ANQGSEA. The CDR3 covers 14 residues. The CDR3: CSVDFWQTGYGYTF. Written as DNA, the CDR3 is TGCAGCGTTGATTTTTGGCAGACGGGCTATGGCTACACCTTC.

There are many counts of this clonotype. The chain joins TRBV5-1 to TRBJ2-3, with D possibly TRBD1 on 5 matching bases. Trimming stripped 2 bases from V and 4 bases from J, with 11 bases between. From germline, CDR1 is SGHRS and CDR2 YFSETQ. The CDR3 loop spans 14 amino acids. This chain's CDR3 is CASSFLQGPDTQYF. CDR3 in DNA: TGCGCCAGCAGCTTTTTGCAGGGCCCAGATACGCAGTATTTT.

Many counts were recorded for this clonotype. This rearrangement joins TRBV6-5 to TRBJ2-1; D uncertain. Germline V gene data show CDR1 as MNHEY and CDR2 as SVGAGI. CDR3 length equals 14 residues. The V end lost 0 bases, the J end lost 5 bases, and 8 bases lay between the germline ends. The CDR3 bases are TGTGCCAGCAGTTACTCGAATTCGCACAATGAGCAGTTCTTC. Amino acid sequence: CASSYSNSHNEQFF.

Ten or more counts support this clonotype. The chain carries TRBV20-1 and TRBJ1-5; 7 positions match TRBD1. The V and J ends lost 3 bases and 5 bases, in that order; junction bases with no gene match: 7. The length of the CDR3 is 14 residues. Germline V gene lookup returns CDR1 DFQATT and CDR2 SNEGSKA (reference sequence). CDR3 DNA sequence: TGCAGTGCTAGGGGGGACAGATATTATCAGCCCCAGCATTTT. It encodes CSARGDRYYQPQHF.

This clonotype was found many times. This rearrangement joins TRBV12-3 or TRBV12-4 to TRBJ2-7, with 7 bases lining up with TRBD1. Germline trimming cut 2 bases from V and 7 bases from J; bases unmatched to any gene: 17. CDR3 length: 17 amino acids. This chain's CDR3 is CASSLSPTWTGLGEQYF. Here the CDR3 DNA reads TGTGCCAGCAGTTTATCCCCGACCTGGACAGGTCTGGGGGAGCAGTACTTC.

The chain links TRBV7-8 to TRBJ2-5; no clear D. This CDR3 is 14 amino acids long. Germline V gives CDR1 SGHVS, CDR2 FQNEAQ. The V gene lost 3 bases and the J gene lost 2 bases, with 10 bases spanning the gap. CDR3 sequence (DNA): TGTGCCAGCAGCTTCTACGCGCCACAAGAGACCCAGTACTTC. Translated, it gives CASSFYAPQETQYF.